This TCR beta chain was profiled in a study of blood T cell repertoires in COVID-19. On the study more broadly: Both acute and convalescent COVID-19 samples were obtained from the United States, Italy and Spain.

Study processing details: Scientists estimated how many nucleated cells there were by amplifying reference gene primers. Sequencing was performed with immunoSEQ multiplex PCR; in TCRdb, only in-frame clones are kept and a portion is missing. The D gene and trimming were derived from the DNA, and the V and J assignments and clone size from that table. Of 190,000 or so clones in the sample, around 90% were seen once. The V end lost 5 bases, the J end lost 12 bases, and 11 bases lay between the germline ends. In germline, CDR1 is MNHEY, CDR2 SVGEGT. This CDR3 contains 11 residues. The rearrangement joins TRBV6-2 or TRBV6-3 to TRBJ2-1; D not certain. The receptor's source is a man aged 50-60 years with acute or convalescent COVID-19. The sequenced material came from peripheral blood. In DNA form, the CDR3 reads TGTGCCAGCAGTACTCGGTCTGGGCAGTTCTTC. Its translation is CASSTRSGQFF.